This T cell receptor beta chain is drawn from a study of cytomegalovirus exposure and HLA in healthy donors. Study-wide findings and caveats: A later analysis reportedly found fewer N-insertions in an Asian-associated ancestry cluster than the approximately 700-donor mean. Per a prior analysis, the majority of TCR beta V segments were productive roughly 87% or roughly 30% of the time. V- and J-gene trimming of TCR beta was linked (in a later analysis) to a missense DCLRE1C variant.

A multiplex PCR was run with 60 Vbeta primers and 13 Jbeta primers. The protocol was immunoSEQ multiplex PCR, while the TCRdb copy is restricted to in-frame clones and leaves out a portion. The repertoire holds under 200,000 clones, with about four fifths as singletons. The CDR3 is made up of 14 amino acids. Germline CDR1 reads SGHTA; CDR2 reads FQGNSA. V was trimmed by 5 bases and J by 2 bases, leaving 12 bases between them. With respect to this clone: Antigen: not known.

This clonotype was sampled from a man aged 40-49 years in good health and CMV-seropositive. Sequencing was performed on PBMCs. The chain carries TRBV7-2 and TRBJ2-5, with a tentative D call TRBD1 (6 bases). This CDR3 reads CASSPDSSQETQYF. CDR3 DNA sequence: TGTGCCAGCAGCCCGGACAGTTCTCAAGAGACCCAGTACTTC.